This T cell receptor (beta chain) stems from a study of T cell repertoires in cytomegalovirus infection. Looking at the study overall: Recently described HLA-C-restricted plus well-studied HLA-B-restricted CMV epitopes were used. Carrying CMV and the relevant HLA type showed in public TCR beta signatures.

TCRdb reanalysed the reads using MiXCR and keeps one entry per CDR3 protein. Seen here are 900,000 to 950,000 distinct CDR3 sequences, around 31% observed once, and the top ten hold over 13%. Germline assignment: CDR1 MNHNY and CDR2 SVGAGI (reference sequence). V lost 0 bases, J lost 1 base, and 18 bases lay in between. This CDR3 comprises 18 residues. A word on this clonotype: Its specificity is not known.

Here the sequenced sample was cultured CD8+ T cells from PBMCs, taken from culture after CMV antigen stimulation. This chain connects TRBV6-6 to TRBJ2-5; TRBD1 is a possible D gene (5 bases). The TCR originated in a human donor in good health (CMV status not recorded). Some clones in this sample may be carry-over from other donors' samples. As DNA, the CDR3 is TGTGCCAGCAGTTACTCCCCCCTAGGTGGGGCCTTCCAAGAGACCCAGTACTTC. It specifies CASSYSPLGGAFQETQYF.